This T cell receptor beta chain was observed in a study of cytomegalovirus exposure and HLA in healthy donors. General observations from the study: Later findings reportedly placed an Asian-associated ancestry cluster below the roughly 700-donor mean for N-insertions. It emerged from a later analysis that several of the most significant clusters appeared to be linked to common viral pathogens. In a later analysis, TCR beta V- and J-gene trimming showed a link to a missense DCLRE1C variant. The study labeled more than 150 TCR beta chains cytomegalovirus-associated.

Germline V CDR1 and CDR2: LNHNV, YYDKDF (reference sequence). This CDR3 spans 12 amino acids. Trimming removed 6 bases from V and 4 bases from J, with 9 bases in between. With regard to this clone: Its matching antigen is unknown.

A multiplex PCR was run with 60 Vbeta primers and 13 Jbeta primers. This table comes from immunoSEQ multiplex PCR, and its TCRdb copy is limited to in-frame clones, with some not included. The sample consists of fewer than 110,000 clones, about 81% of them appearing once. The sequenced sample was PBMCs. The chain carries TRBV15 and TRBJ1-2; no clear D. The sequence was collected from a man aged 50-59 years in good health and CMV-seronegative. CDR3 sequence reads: CATSLGSYGYTF. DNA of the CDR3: TGTGCCACCAGTCTAGGTAGCTATGGCTACACCTTC.